The present entry profiles one TCR beta chain with its context. Its antigen remains unknown. The data belong to a study of graft-versus-host responses after intestinal transplantation. Clones were sequenced by immunoSEQ multiplex PCR, and TCRdb holds only the in-frame ones, with some missing. The sample has some 70,000 clones, 87% seen once; the top ten hold over 7%. Germline-derived CDR1 and CDR2 are MDHEN and SYDVKM. The germline V and J ends were trimmed by 7 bases and 1 base, with 11 bases remaining between them. CDR3 length: 14 residues. Findings and caveats of the study: High graft-versus-host to host-versus-graft clonal ratios were seen in allografts of patients with graft-donor T cell macrochimerism.

This sample comprised unstimulated CD8+ T cells sorted from spleen or lymph node cells, obtained before transplant. This clonotype was sampled from a human donor who was the organ donor for an intestinal transplant. The genes are TRBV28 and TRBJ1-3; D gene unclear. The CDR3 DNA is TGTGCCAGCATTAAGCCTGGTTCTGGAAACACCATATATTTT. It translates to CASIKPGSGNTIYF.